This T cell receptor (beta chain) was recovered during a study of cytomegalovirus exposure and HLA in healthy donors. Whole-study findings and limits: In vitro work confirmed that three CMV-associated chains recognize CMV antigens. Evidence from a later analysis indicated that most CMV-associated TCR beta chains looked HLA-restricted.

PCR used 60 Vbeta primers and 13 Jbeta primers. Profiled with immunoSEQ multiplex PCR; TCRdb holds only in-frame clones, not every one. This table holds about 91,000 clones, 70% to 90% found once. This clone was picked up one time. Its antigen is unknown. The V and J ends lost 3 bases and 6 bases respectively, with 21 bases between them. The length of the CDR3 is 17 residues. Germline-derived CDR1 and CDR2 are ENHRY and SYGVKD. The material sequenced was PBMCs. The receptor comes from a man younger than 30 in good health and CMV-seronegative. This chain joins TRBV10-3 and TRBJ2-1, with D possibly TRBD1 on 6 matching bases. The CDR3 reads CAISDPTGGVMVNEQFF. The CDR3 DNA follows: TGTGCCATCAGTGATCCGACAGGTGGAGTTATGGTCAATGAGCAGTTCTTC.